These 5 T cell receptor beta chains were all obtained from the same sample, sequenced in a study of Ad26.COV2.S vaccination and SARS-CoV-2 variants. Here immunoSEQ multiplex PCR was the method, and the copy in TCRdb shows in-frame clones only, minus some. The data show about 350,000 clones, less than 90% seen once. Documented treatment: around 19 received Ad26.COV2.S at low or high dose, single or two shots; roughly five received placebo; per-sample allocation not given. Following the first vaccine or placebo injection, samples were taken on day 63. The sequencing here drew on peripheral blood, taken in a trial of Ad26.COV2.S vaccine versus placebo. These receptors were collected from a person between 18 and 65 years old who received the Ad26.COV2.S COVID-19 vaccine or a placebo.

The chain combines TRBV15 with TRBJ1-5, with TRBD1 matching 7 bases. V gave up 2 bases and J gave up 6 bases; unmatched junction bases: 19. The CDR3 extends over 19 amino acids. CDR1 and CDR2 (germline): LNHNV, YYDKDF (reference sequence). The chain's CDR3 is CATSRSKNEDRAGSQPQHF. For the CDR3, the DNA is TGTGCCACCAGCAGATCAAAAAACGAAGACAGGGCTGGGAGTCAGCCCCAGCATTTT.

This clone has only a few counts. This sequence joins TRBV27 and TRBJ1-1; possible D gene TRBD1, 6 bases. V lost 2 bases and J 6 bases, leaving 10 bases between the germline ends. Germline V CDR1 and CDR2: MNHEY, SMNVEV (reference sequence). CDR3 size: 13 residues. The CDR3 DNA reads TGTGCCAGCAGTTTACACAGGGACGCTGAAGCTTTCTTT. This codes for CASSLHRDAEAFF.

The V and J genes are TRBV30 and TRBJ2-2; no firm D call. The CDR3 covers 13 residues. The germline V gene has CDR1 GTSNPN and CDR2 SVGIG (reference sequence). V was trimmed by 2 bases and J by 4 bases, leaving 8 bases between them. This CDR3 reads CAWSSSRTGELFF. In DNA, the CDR3 is TGTGCCTGGAGTAGTTCGCGCACCGGGGAGCTGTTTTTT.

The rearrangement joins TRBV5-4 to TRBJ2-3, with TRBD2 identical over 8 bases. In germline, CDR1 is SGHNT, CDR2 YYREEE (reference sequence). V lost 3 bases to trimming and J lost 2 bases; unmatched junction nucleotides: 5. The CDR3 spans 15 residues. DNA of the CDR3: TGTGCCAGCAGCTCGGCGGGGGGCGACACAGATACGCAGTATTTT. It encodes CASSSAGGDTDTQYF.

V gene TRBV19 combines with J gene TRBJ2-3; 8 nucleotides agree with TRBD1. Germline V CDR1 and CDR2: LNHDA, SQIVND (reference sequence). The CDR3 consists of 18 residues. Trimming took 4 bases from V and 5 from J; bases not matched to a gene: 17. CDR3 sequence reads: CASSKTPSVRGTGDTQYF. CDR3 sequence (DNA): TGTGCCAGTAGTAAGACCCCGTCCGTGAGGGGGACAGGAGATACGCAGTATTTT.